A single TCR beta chain is shown here with its context. This entry is derived from a study of blood T cells in healthy people across ages. The CDR3 is 12 amino acids. Germline CDR1 and CDR2: MNHEY and SVGAGI. V lost 8 bases to trimming and J lost 12 bases; unmatched junction nucleotides: 7. Sample donors were healthy Caucasian individuals that came from Russia, aged roughly 6 to 95. Through a sample-barcoded 5' primer and a J-beta primer mix, a second PCR was run for 7 to 11 cycles. TCRdb re-analysed the 5' RACE reads in MiXCR, keeping a single row per CDR3 protein. This table has about 1,500,000 distinct CDR3 sequences, 40% to 50% appearing once.

The chain recombines TRBV6-5 with TRBJ2-1, with 10 bases that match TRBD2. The sequenced sample consisted of blood. The receptor comes from a woman between 18 and 30 years old in good health. The CDR3 here is CASGIAGGGQFF. The CDR3 DNA sequence: TGTGCCAGCGGAATAGCGGGAGGAGGGCAGTTCTTC.